This T cell receptor (beta chain) was sequenced in a study of blood T cell repertoires in COVID-19. Assay used: immunoSEQ multiplex PCR; TCRdb lists only in-frame clones, some missing. The sample lists about 200,000 clones; roughly 89% were seen once. The V and J ends lost 5 bases and 7 bases, in that order; junction bases with no gene match: 9. The CDR3 loop spans 15 amino acids. Germline V gene sequence: CDR1 SGHNT, CDR2 YENEEA. Input material: PBMCs or T cells enriched from blood (not recorded which). The chain couples TRBV11-3 to TRBJ2-1; 9 bases map to TRBD1. This receptor was obtained from a young woman with acute COVID-19. The CDR3: CASSPGTGLRNEQFF. The CDR3 coding sequence is TGTGCCAGCAGCCCCGGGACAGGGCTAAGGAATGAGCAGTTCTTC.